What follows are 29 T cell receptor beta chains derived from one specimen sequenced in a study of Graves' ophthalmopathy and Graves' hyperthyroidism. RNA transcripts were the template, and TCR beta CDR3 regions were amplified from them. Amplification began with first-round RT-PCR using HTBI primers, then second-round multiplex PCR was performed. TCRdb reprocessed the multiplex PCR reads via MiXCR and lists one record per CDR3 protein. The data hold more than 45,000 distinct CDR3 sequences, with less than 65% observed a single time. What was sequenced was peripheral blood. These receptors came from an adult man with Graves' ophthalmopathy.

This clonotype was detected ten times or more. The chain joins TRBV20-1 to TRBJ1-1; D is possibly TRBD1 (5 bases). Germline-derived CDR1 and CDR2 are DFQATT and SNEGSKA (reference sequence). The germline V and J ends were trimmed by 2 bases and 10 bases, with 8 bases remaining between them. This CDR3 has 10 residues. CDR3 protein: CSARQGRAFF. CDR3 bases: TGCAGTGCTAGACAGGGAAGAGCTTTCTTT.

This clonotype was observed a few times. The chain recombines TRBV7-6 with TRBJ2-5; the match to TRBD2 covers 11 bases. Germline V gives CDR1 SGHVS, CDR2 FNYEAQ. The CDR3 covers 14 residues. The V gene end was trimmed by 10 bases and the J gene end by 2 bases; junction bases not matched to a gene: 6. This chain's CDR3 is CATKTSGVQETQYF. CDR3 in DNA: TGTGCCACCAAGACTAGCGGGGTACAAGAGACCCAGTACTTC.

This chain uses TRBV10-3 with TRBJ2-7; D not resolved. The CDR3 totals 14 residues. Deletions cut 4 bases from V and 6 bases from J, with 16 bases between. CDR1 ENHRY and CDR2 SYGVKD come from the germline V gene. CDR3 nucleotide sequence: TGTGCCATCAGTGGGTCCCCCAAAGGGATCGAGCAGTACTTC. It yields the protein CAISGSPKGIEQYF.

This clonotype occurred a few times. As DNA, the CDR3 is TGTGCCACCAGCAGGGGAGTAGGTGAAGGACATGCGTACAATGAGCAGTTCTTC. Amino acid sequence: CATSRGVGEGHAYNEQFF. This chain joins TRBV15 and TRBJ2-1; D is possibly TRBD1 or TRBD2 (5 bases each). The CDR3 sequence is 18 residues long. V lost 3 bases and J lost 4, with 22 bases in between. CDR1 is LNHNV, CDR2 YYDKDF, per germline (reference sequence).

J is TRBJ1-5 and V is TRBV20-1; D is ambiguous. The germline V and J ends were trimmed by 1 base and 9 bases, with 13 bases remaining between them. Germline loops: CDR1 DFQATT, CDR2 SNEGSKA (reference sequence). There are 13 residues in the CDR3. CDR3 nucleotides: TGCAGTGCTAGAGCTATGGGCGGGCCGCCCCAGCATTTT. Translated, it gives CSARAMGGPPQHF.

The rearrangement uses TRBV5-6 and TRBJ1-1, with 7 bases identical to TRBD1. Germline lookup yields CDR1 SGHDT and CDR2 YYEEEE. V was pared by 1 base and J by 4 bases, with 4 bases of the junction left unmatched. The CDR3 length is 14 residues. The chain's CDR3 is CASSLMAGGTEAFF. CDR3 sequence (DNA): TGTGCCAGCAGCTTGATGGCAGGGGGCACTGAAGCTTTCTTT.

The sample holds many counts of this clonotype. The rearrangement joins TRBV5-1 to TRBJ1-3, with no clear D. CDR3 length: 14 residues. V lost 5 bases and J lost 0, with 9 bases in between. Germline CDR1 is SGHRS and CDR2 is YFSETQ. CDR3 nucleotides: TGCGCCAGCAGGGCAGTGGACTCTGGAAACACCATATATTTT. Protein sequence: CASRAVDSGNTIYF. The full variable domain, its missing parts supplied by reference TRBV5-1 and TRBJ1-3, is KAGVTQTPRYLIKTRGQQVTLSCSPISGHRSVSWYQQTPGQGLQFLFEYFSETQRNKGNFPGRFSGRQFSNSRSEMNVSTLELGDSALYLCASRAVDSGNTIYFGEGSWLTVV.

This clonotype appeared many times. The rearrangement links TRBV10-3 to TRBJ2-1, with a weak D call TRBD2 (6 bases). This CDR3 spans 13 amino acids. CDR1 is ENHRY, CDR2 SYGVKD, per germline. The ends were cut back, 8 bases at V and 10 bases at J, with 18 bases in the middle. CDR3 amino acids: CAIAGGVGEEQFF. Written as DNA, the CDR3 is TGTGCCATCGCCGGGGGTGTCGGGGAGGAGCAGTTCTTC.

This clonotype was recorded many times. The chain links TRBV5-8 to TRBJ1-6; no reliable D call. The CDR3 sequence is 14 residues long. Trimming removed 4 bases at V and 6 bases at J, with 11 bases between. The germline V gene encodes CDR1 SGHTS and CDR2 YDEGEE. In DNA, the CDR3 is TGTGCCAGCAGCCGAGAAAGGACTAATTCACCCCTCCACTTT. As protein: CASSRERTNSPLHF.

This clonotype was found many times. The V call is TRBV27, the J call TRBJ2-7, with D possibly TRBD1 on 5 matching bases. Looked up from germline, CDR1 is MNHEY and CDR2 is SMNVEV (reference sequence). The CDR3 consists of 16 residues. The germline V and J ends were trimmed by 1 base and 0 bases, with 13 bases remaining between them. Written as DNA, the CDR3 is TGTGCCAGCAGTTTATGGGGCAGCCTGAGCTCCTACGAGCAGTACTTC. This codes for CASSLWGSLSSYEQYF.

This rearrangement joins TRBV19 to TRBJ1-2; unclear D gene. Trimming removed 0 bases at V and 8 bases at J, with 13 bases between. CDR1 and CDR2 from the germline V gene are LNHDA and SQIVND (reference sequence). The CDR3 is made up of 14 amino acids. The CDR3 nucleotides are TGTGCCAGTAGTATAGATAGGCAGGACGGGGGCTACACCTTC. It is translated as CASSIDRQDGGYTF.

This clonotype showed up just a few times. The chain employs TRBV7-2 and TRBJ2-2, with D tentatively TRBD2 (5 bases). V was clipped by 2 bases and J by 1 base, with 14 bases between them. The CDR3 consists of 17 residues. Germline V gene sequence: CDR1 SGHTA, CDR2 FQGNSA. This CDR3 reads CASSLFLGGWNTGELFF. DNA of the CDR3: TGTGCCAGCAGCTTATTTTTAGGAGGATGGAACACCGGGGAGCTGTTTTTT.

There are a few counts of this clonotype. The rearrangement joins TRBV30 to TRBJ1-5; 7 bases agree with TRBD1. Germline V CDR1 and CDR2: GTSNPN, SVGIG (reference sequence). The CDR3 is made up of 16 amino acids. V dropped 0 bases and J dropped 5; count of bases not matched to a gene: 10. For the CDR3, the DNA is TGTGCCTGGAGTGTCTTAGGGGGCAGGCCCGATCAGCCCCAGCATTTT. This codes for CAWSVLGGRPDQPQHF.

This chain uses TRBV3-1 with TRBJ1-4; D not resolved. Trimming pared 2 bases from V and 5 bases from J, leaving 12 bases between. The CDR3 sequence is 15 residues long. Germline V gene data show CDR1 as LGHDT and CDR2 as YNNKEL (reference sequence). CDR3 bases: TGTGCCAGCAGCCAACTGACACACCTAAATGAAAAACTGTTTTTT. It specifies CASSQLTHLNEKLFF. Looking up the rest from reference TRBV3-1 and TRBJ1-4 gives the full variable domain: DTAVSQTPKYLVTQMGNDKSIKCEQNLGHDTMYWYKQDSKKFLKIMFSYNNKELIINETVPNRFSPKSPDKAHLNLHINSLELGDSAVYFCASSQLTHLNEKLFFGSGTQLSVL.

This clonotype was seen repeatedly, ten times or more. This chain connects TRBV6-5 to TRBJ1-2; D may be TRBD1 (5 bases). The CDR3 sequence is 15 residues long. Deletions cut 0 bases from V and 3 bases from J, with 11 bases between. Looked up from germline, CDR1 is MNHEY and CDR2 is SVGAGI. This CDR3 is CASSYSGGSDYGYTF. CDR3 nucleotides: TGTGCCAGCAGTTACTCCGGGGGAAGCGACTATGGCTACACCTTC.

This clonotype was picked up many times. V is TRBV7-6 and J is TRBJ1-5; D is undetermined. CDR1 SGHVS and CDR2 FNYEAQ come from the germline V gene. The CDR3 runs to 13 residues. With 4 bases removed from V and 4 bases from J, the gap between germline ends came to 8 bases. The DNA of the CDR3 is TGTGCCAGCAGCTCGCAGTATAATCAGCCCCAGCATTTT. Translated: CASSSQYNQPQHF.

This clonotype was detected a few times. The chain employs TRBV7-2 and TRBJ1-2; tentative D call: TRBD1 (6 bases). The CDR3 is 14 amino acids. Germline V gives CDR1 SGHTA, CDR2 FQGNSA. V was pared by 5 bases and J by 7 bases, with 17 bases between. DNA for the CDR3: TGTGCCAGCAGCCAAATAAGTCAGGGGCTTGGCTACACCTTC. It translates to CASSQISQGLGYTF.

J is TRBJ1-1 and V is TRBV24-1, with D perhaps matching TRBD1 (5 bases). Trimming left V 5 bases short and J 4 bases short, with 10 bases between. There are 13 residues in the CDR3. CDR1 is KGHDR, CDR2 SFDVKD, per germline. This CDR3 is CATSVERGTEAFF. The CDR3 coding sequence is TGTGCCACCAGTGTCGAAAGGGGCACTGAAGCTTTCTTT.

In its sample, this clonotype was seen a few times. V is TRBV24-1 and J is TRBJ2-1; 9 bases are a match to TRBD2. The CDR3 totals 16 residues. Germline V gives CDR1 KGHDR, CDR2 SFDVKD. With V trimmed by 4 bases and J by 9 bases, 12 bases remained unmatched. CDR3 DNA: TGTGCCACCAGTGACTCCTATGGCGGGAGGGCCCGTGAGCAGTTCTTC. Its protein product is CATSDSYGGRAREQFF.

A word on this clonotype: Given the absence of the conserved phenylalanine or tryptophan at the CDR3 end, a read error is likely. The genes are TRBV12-3 or TRBV12-4 and TRBJ1-1; D not resolved. This CDR3 is built from 14 residues. The V gene lost 4 bases and the J gene lost 2 bases, with 11 bases spanning the gap. The DNA for the CDR3 is TGTGCCAGCAGTTCAAGAGCAGGAAACACTGAAGCTTTCTCT. Its protein product is CASSSRAGNTEAFS.

This chain uses TRBV4-1 with TRBJ1-2, with D perhaps matching TRBD1 (5 bases). Deletions cut 0 bases from V and 4 bases from J, with 12 bases between. Germline assignment: CDR1 MGHRA and CDR2 YSYEKL. The CDR3 consists of 15 residues. Written as DNA, the CDR3 is TGCGCCAGCAGCCAAGAATGGCAGGGCAGCTATGGCTACACCTTC. It encodes CASSQEWQGSYGYTF.

This clonotype was recorded at least ten times. The chain joins TRBV4-1 to TRBJ1-5; no firm D call. The germline V and J ends were trimmed by 0 bases and 7 bases, with 16 bases remaining between them. Germline V gene data show CDR1 as MGHRA and CDR2 as YSYEKL. The CDR3 sequence is 16 residues long. The CDR3 region has the DNA TGCGCCAGCAGCCAAGAAATGGGAAGTCGAAAACAGCCCCAGCATTTT. Its translation is CASSQEMGSRKQPQHF.

The V call is TRBV20-1, the J call TRBJ2-1, with TRBD2 identical over 9 bases. Germline CDR1 is DFQATT and CDR2 is SNEGSKA (reference sequence). The CDR3 is 12 amino acids. The CDR3 DNA sequence: TGCAGCAGCGGGAGGCCCTCCAATGAGCAGTTCTTC. Translation gives CSSGRPSNEQFF.

This clonotype has ten or more counts. The CDR3 nucleotides read TGTGCCAGCAGCTTAGGAGGGACAGCTGGAAACACCATATATTTT. Amino acid sequence: CASSLGGTAGNTIYF. This chain connects TRBV11-1 to TRBJ1-3; 7 bases map to TRBD1. From germline, CDR1 is SGHAT and CDR2 FQDESV (reference sequence). V gave up 1 base and J gave up 2 bases; unmatched junction bases: 2. The CDR3 is 15 amino acids.

The chain joins TRBV9 to TRBJ2-7; 13 bases are a match to TRBD2. The CDR3 is 23 residues long. Germline CDR1 is SGDLS and CDR2 is YYNGEE. V dropped 4 bases and J dropped 5; count of bases not matched to a gene: 30. CDR3 sequence: CASSFYTRSAPIGLAGVPNEQYF. CDR3 bases: TGTGCCAGCAGCTTCTACACCCGCAGTGCCCCTATTGGACTAGCGGGAGTTCCTAACGAGCAGTACTTC.

Note on this clonotype: A read error may produce the germline difference seen at one junction end. The rearrangement joins TRBV7-8 to TRBJ2-1; 11 bases are shared with TRBD2. The CDR3 has 15 residues. Germline assignment: CDR1 SGHVS and CDR2 FQNEAQ. The CDR3 region is CAGSLAGGSYNEQFF. CDR3 sequence (DNA): TGTGCCGGCAGCTTAGCGGGGGGGAGTTATAATGAGCAGTTCTTC.

This clonotype has just a few counts. The rearrangement joins TRBV10-3 to TRBJ1-2; D perhaps matches TRBD1 (5 bases). Germline assignment: CDR1 ENHRY and CDR2 SYGVKD. The germline V and J ends were trimmed by 9 bases and 4 bases, with 12 bases remaining between them. CDR3 length equals 12 residues. In nucleotides, the CDR3 is TGTGCCATGACACAGGTCTCCTATGGCTACACCTTC. It codes for CAMTQVSYGYTF.

As regards this clonotype: The final CDR3 position lacks the conserved phenylalanine or tryptophan, pointing to a likely read error. The chain recombines TRBV6-4 with TRBJ2-7; 7 nucleotides line up with TRBD1. The CDR3 spans 19 residues. The J segment lost 0 bases and the V segment lost 5 bases, leaving 19 bases of the junction unmatched. The germline CDR1 and CDR2 sequences are MRHNA and SNTAGT. The DNA of the CDR3 is TGTGCCAGCAGTCCTATCCTTCTTTTCGGACAGGCCAGCTCCTACGAGCAGTACTCC. As protein: CASSPILLFGQASSYEQYS.

The chain employs TRBV7-9 and TRBJ2-6; D gene uncertain. Germline CDR1 SEHNR, CDR2 FQNEAQ (reference sequence). CDR3 length: 14 residues. Trimming took off 5 bases at V and 4 bases at J, with 9 bases between the two ends. The chain's CDR3 is CASSQETGANVLTF. CDR3 nucleotides: TGTGCCAGCAGCCAAGAAACCGGGGCCAACGTCCTGACTTTC.